This T cell receptor (beta chain) was sequenced in a study of T cell repertoires in cytomegalovirus infection (dated by TCRdb to 2018 to 2020). For the study in its entirety: Alongside well-studied HLA-B-restricted epitopes, the peptide stimulations were aimed at recently identified HLA-C-restricted CMV epitopes, whose presentation resists viral immunomodulation. Because public TCR beta signatures pointed to carriage of CMV infection together with the matching HLA type, the HLA type of each donor mattered for the analysis.

Interpreted using the paper, the treatment or condition label stands for: in vitro stimulation with specific CMV peptide epitopes to enrich CMV-specific T cells. Overall study results and their limits: Cumulative frequency of public TCR beta family members discriminated carriers of CMV infection plus the relevant HLA type in this cohort and an independent roughly 350-donor cohort. In the ex vivo response, HLA-C-restricted CMV-specific TCR beta clonotypes were dominant, and in two of eight donors the single most frequent clonotype came from this HLA-C-restricted group.

The CDR3 goes from the cysteine to the phenylalanine over 12 residues. Only the CDR3 DNA stays, 36 bases, in frame from base 1. Looking up the germline V gene yields CDR1 SNHLY and CDR2 FYNNEI. V and J are truncated by 7 bases and 2 bases respectively, leaving an intervening sequence of 6 bases. This clonotype was seen more than once but under ten times. No antigen is known for it. No much larger clone exists at a distance of one base, and base qualities are not known. The instrument given in TCRdb is Illumina HiSeq 1500. In-frame beta chains were kept once TCRdb had trimmed the public reads at Q25 with fastp and called clones with MiXCR. Every CDR3 protein is listed once, alongside the most common genes and DNA of its rows. This sample lists 900,000 to 950,000 distinct CDR3 sequences; 31% were detected once. The ten most abundant clones make up around an eighth of the sample.

This receptor was identified in a human donor in good health (CMV status not recorded). Some clones in this sample may be carry-over from other donors' samples. The sequenced sample was cultured CD8+ T cells from PBMCs, obtained from culture after CMV antigen stimulation. The V and J genes are TRBV2 and TRBJ2-1; a weak D assignment points to TRBD1 (5 bases agree). The CDR3 in this case is CASKGTYNEQFF. DNA sequence: TGTGCCAGCAAGGGGACCTACAATGAGCAGTTCTTC.